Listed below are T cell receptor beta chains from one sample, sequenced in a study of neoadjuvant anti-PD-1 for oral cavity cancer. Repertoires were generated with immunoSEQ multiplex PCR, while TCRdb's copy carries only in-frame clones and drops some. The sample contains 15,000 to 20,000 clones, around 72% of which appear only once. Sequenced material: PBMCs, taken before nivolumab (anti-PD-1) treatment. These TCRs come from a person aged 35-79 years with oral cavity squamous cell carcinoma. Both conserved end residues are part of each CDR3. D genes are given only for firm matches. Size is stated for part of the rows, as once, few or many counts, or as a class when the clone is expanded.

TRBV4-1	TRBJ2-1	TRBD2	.	CASSQGLMGTSGTYNEQFF	TGCGCCAGCAGCCAAGGGCTTATGGGCACTAGCGGAACCTACAATGAGCAGTTCTTC
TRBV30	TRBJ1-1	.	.	CAWRPFGNTEAFF	TGTGCCTGGAGGCCCTTCGGGAACACTGAAGCTTTCTTT
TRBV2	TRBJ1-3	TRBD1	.	CASNSPRTDRGRLSGNTIYF	TGTGCCAGCAATTCGCCACGCACGGACAGGGGGCGCCTCTCTGGAAACACCATATATTTT
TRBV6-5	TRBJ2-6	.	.	CASSYRTPGANVLTF	TGTGCCAGCAGTTATAGGACCCCTGGGGCCAACGTCCTGACTTTC
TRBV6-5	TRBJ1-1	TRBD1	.	CASSPGQGVEAFF	TGTGCCAGCAGTCCGGGACAGGGCGTTGAAGCTTTCTTT
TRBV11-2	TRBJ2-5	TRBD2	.	CASSPPLAGGGGTQYF	TGTGCCAGCAGCCCTCCACTAGCGGGGGGGGGAGGGACCCAGTACTTC
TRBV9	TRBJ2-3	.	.	CASSVSIALPDTQYF	TGTGCCAGCAGCGTATCCATAGCTTTACCAGATACGCAGTATTTT
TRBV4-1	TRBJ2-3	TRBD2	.	CASSQGNSGSVRDTQYF	TGCGCCAGCAGCCAAGGCAATAGCGGGAGCGTGAGAGATACGCAGTATTTT
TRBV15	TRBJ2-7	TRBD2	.	CATSRTRRLAGPYEQYF	TGTGCCACCAGCAGAACCCGCCGACTAGCGGGACCTTACGAGCAGTACTTC
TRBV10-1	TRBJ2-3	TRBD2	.	CASSEWMAGGLMDTQYF	TGCGCCAGCAGTGAGTGGATGGCGGGGGGACTGATGGATACGCAGTATTTT
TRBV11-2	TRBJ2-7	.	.	CASSFRDPSYEQYF	TGTGCCAGCAGCTTTCGTGACCCCTCCTACGAGCAGTACTTC
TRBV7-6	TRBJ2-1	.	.	CASSLIRGGPNEQFF	TGTGCCAGCAGCCTTATCAGGGGGGGCCCCAATGAGCAGTTCTTC
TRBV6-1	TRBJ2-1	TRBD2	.	CASRASGYNEQFF	TGTGCCAGTAGAGCTAGCGGTTACAATGAGCAGTTCTTC
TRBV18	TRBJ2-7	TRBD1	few	CASSGTASYEQYF	TGTGCCAGCTCAGGGACAGCGTCCTACGAGCAGTACTTC
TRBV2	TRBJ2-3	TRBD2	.	CASSISGRTWDTQYF	TGTGCCAGCAGTATTAGCGGGAGGACCTGGGATACGCAGTATTTT
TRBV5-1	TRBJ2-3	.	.	CASSLVSDTQYF	TGCGCCAGCAGCTTAGTTTCAGATACGCAGTATTTT
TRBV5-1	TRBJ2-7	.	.	CASSLDVGFGEQYF	TGCGCCAGCAGCTTGGATGTTGGCTTCGGCGAGCAGTACTTC
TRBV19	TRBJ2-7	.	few	CASSIVDGEGYEQYF	TGTGCCAGTAGTATAGTAGACGGAGAAGGATACGAGCAGTACTTC
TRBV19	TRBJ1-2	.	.	CASSIYNSLYGYTF	TGTGCCAGTAGTATCTATAACAGCCTCTATGGCTACACCTTC
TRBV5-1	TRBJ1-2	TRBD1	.	CASSAPDRGRDYGYTF	TGCGCCAGCAGCGCACCTGACAGGGGGCGCGACTATGGCTACACCTTC
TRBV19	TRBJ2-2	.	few	CASSLALTPTGELFF	TGTGCCAGTAGTTTGGCCTTAACTCCCACCGGGGAGCTGTTTTTT
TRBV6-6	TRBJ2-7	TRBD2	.	CASSRTGLAAYEQYF	TGTGCCAGCAGTCGCACTGGACTAGCGGCATACGAGCAGTACTTC
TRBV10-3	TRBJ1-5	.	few	CAISESRVGQPQHF	TGTGCCATCAGTGAGTCGAGGGTCGGACAGCCCCAGCATTTT
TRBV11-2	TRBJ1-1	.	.	CASSLVSRGAEAFF	TGTGCCAGCAGCTTAGTTTCGAGGGGGGCTGAAGCTTTCTTT
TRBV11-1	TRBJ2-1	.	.	CASSYGLYNEQFF	TGTGCCAGCAGCTACGGACTTTACAATGAGCAGTTCTTC
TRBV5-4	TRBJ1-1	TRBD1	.	CASSSDRGTEAFF	TGTGCCAGCAGCTCGGACAGGGGGACTGAAGCTTTCTTT